The source of this T cell receptor (beta chain) is a study of beta chain features in type 1 diabetes. Heparinised blood was drawn once per donor, averaging around 120 mL. Of the isolated RNA, all was reverse transcribed, and so the sequenced material was expressed TCRB transcripts. Here immunoSEQ multiplex PCR was the method, and the copy in TCRdb shows in-frame clones only, minus some. The table shows under 300,000 clones, with approximately 25% occurring only once. Concerning this clone itself: Its antigen is currently unknown.

V was trimmed by 0 bases and J by 7 bases, leaving 10 bases between them. Germline-derived CDR1 and CDR2 are GTSNPN and SVGIG (reference sequence). CDR3 length equals 13 residues. General observations from the study: All four CD4+ subsets from Type 1 diabetes patients carried moderately but significantly shorter TCRB CDR3s. Reduced insertions and increased deletions marked VDJ junctions in type 1 diabetes patients.

The gene calls are TRBV30 and TRBJ1-5; D not certain. This TCR came from a woman in her twenties or thirties with type 1 diabetes. Sequenced input: naive CD4+ T cells from blood. The CDR3 DNA is TGTGCCTGGAGTGTACCGGTAAGCCAGCCCCAGCATTTT. It is translated as CAWSVPVSQPQHF.